This entry concerns a single T cell receptor (beta chain). This sample is part of a study of blood T cell repertoires in COVID-19. V lost 4 bases and J lost 1; bases outside the gene matches: 4. Germline V CDR1 and CDR2: SGDLS, YYNGEE. This CDR3 contains 14 residues. Produced via immunoSEQ multiplex PCR; TCRdb's table is partial and in-frame only. Of roughly 200,000 clones in the sample, roughly 77% were seen once. The chain links TRBV9 to TRBJ1-1; 7 nucleotides agree with TRBD1. The TCR comes from a man in his sixties or seventies with active or convalescent COVID-19. Sequencing was performed on peripheral blood. CDR3 nucleotide sequence: TGTGCCAGCAGCCCGGGACAGCCGAACACTGAAGCTTTCTTT. Its protein product is CASSPGQPNTEAFF.